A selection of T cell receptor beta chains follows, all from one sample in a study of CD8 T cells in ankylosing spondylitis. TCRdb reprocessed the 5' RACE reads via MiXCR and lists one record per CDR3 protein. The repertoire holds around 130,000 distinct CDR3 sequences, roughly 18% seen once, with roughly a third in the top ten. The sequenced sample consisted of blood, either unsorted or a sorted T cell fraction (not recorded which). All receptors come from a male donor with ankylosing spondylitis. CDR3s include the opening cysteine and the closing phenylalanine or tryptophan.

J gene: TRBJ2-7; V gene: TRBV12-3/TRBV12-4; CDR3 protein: CASSQSTFYEQYF
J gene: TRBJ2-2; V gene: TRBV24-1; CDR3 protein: CAIAPGQGHTGELFF
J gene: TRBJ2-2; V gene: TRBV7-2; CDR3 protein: CASSLAGGITGELFF
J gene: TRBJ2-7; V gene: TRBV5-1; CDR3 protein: CASPQRRAGGPYEQYF
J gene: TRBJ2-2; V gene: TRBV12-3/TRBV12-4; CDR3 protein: CASTETGELFF
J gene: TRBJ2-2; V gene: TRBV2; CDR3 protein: CASLGDTGELFF
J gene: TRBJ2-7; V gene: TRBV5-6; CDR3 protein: CASSFVGSYEQYF
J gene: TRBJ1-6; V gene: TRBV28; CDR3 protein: CASSLSGTGAPLHF
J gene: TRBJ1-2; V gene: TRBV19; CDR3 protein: CASRFMGPIPIYGYTF
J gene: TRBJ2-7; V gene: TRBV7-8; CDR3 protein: CASSFLGQGADDEQYF
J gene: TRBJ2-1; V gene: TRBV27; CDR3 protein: CASSLASGLLSYNEQFF
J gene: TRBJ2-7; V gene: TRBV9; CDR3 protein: CASSPTLGGVYEQYF
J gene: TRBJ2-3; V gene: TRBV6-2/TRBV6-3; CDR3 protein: CASTARPGLAGGNTDTQYF
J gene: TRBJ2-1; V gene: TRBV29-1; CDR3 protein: CSVEVPRSIVQFF
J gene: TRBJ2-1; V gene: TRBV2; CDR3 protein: CASLTGQVYNEQFF
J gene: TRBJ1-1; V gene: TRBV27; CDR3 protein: CASSFGGRTEAFF
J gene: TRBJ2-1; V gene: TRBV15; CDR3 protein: CATSRGSGSRSYNEQFF
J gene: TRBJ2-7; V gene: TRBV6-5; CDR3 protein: CASSYAGGPGEQYF
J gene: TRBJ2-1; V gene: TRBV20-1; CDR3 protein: CSAGRPLAYNEQFF
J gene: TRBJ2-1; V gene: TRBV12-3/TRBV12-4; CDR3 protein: CASSGVGLSNEQFF
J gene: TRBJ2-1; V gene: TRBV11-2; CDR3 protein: CASLWEGTFNEQFF
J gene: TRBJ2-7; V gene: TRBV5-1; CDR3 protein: CASSTGGEQYF
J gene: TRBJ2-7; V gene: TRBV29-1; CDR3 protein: CSVEADSPYEQYF
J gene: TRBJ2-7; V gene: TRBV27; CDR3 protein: CASSLHGIYEQYF
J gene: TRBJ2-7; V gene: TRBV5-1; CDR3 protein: CASSWGTGKLYEQYF
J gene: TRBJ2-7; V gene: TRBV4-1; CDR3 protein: CASSQDSTGPNYEQYF
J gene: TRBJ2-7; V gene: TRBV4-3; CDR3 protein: CASSQEGTGFYEQYF
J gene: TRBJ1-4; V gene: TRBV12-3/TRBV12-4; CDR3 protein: CASRGDREEEKLFF
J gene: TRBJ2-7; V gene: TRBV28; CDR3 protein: CASSLPRIGRPYEQYF
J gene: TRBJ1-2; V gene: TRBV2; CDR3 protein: CASSVDSYGYTF
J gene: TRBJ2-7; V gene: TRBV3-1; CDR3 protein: CASSRGLAGEVHEQYF
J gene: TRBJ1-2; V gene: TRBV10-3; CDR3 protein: CAISSGTAGTNYGYTF
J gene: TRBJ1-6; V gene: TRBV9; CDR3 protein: CASGGDSPLHF
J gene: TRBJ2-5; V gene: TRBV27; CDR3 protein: CASSNGQETQYF
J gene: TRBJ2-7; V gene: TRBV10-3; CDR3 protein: CAISESHGYEQYF
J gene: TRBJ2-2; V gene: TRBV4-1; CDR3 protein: CASSPKSPGASGELFF
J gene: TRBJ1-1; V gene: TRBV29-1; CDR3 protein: CSVDSGHIEAFF
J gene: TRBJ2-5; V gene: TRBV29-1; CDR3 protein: CSVEGTPTSETQYF
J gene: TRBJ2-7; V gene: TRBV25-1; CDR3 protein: CASSGVGSSHPYEQYF
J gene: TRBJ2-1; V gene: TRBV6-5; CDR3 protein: CASSYGLAGGSSSYNEQFF
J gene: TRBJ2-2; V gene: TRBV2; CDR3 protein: CASEAGELFF